The rows below give T cell receptor beta chains drawn from one sample of a study of OX40 agonist ivuxolimab in advanced cancers. Data came from immunoSEQ multiplex PCR; TCRdb stores just in-frame clones and leaves some out. The sample holds about 75,000 clones, roughly nine tenths seen once. Sequenced material: CD4+ or CD8+ T cells sorted from blood, taken in a trial of the OX40 agonist ivuxolimab. The receptors originated from an adult with an advanced solid tumor such as melanoma, head and neck, liver or kidney cancer. CDR3s include the opening cysteine and the closing phenylalanine or tryptophan. D genes are given only for firm matches. Not every row has a clone size; where given, it reads once, few, many or a size class.

v_call,j_call,clone_size,d_call,cdr3_nt,cdr3_aa
TRBV7-9,TRBJ1-3,NA,NA,TGTGCCAGCGAACCTGAGAACTCTGGAAACACCATATATTTT,CASEPENSGNTIYF
TRBV7-6,TRBJ2-7,NA,NA,TGTGCCAGCAGCTTATCCCGGGAGAGCTCCTACGAGCAGTACTTC,CASSLSRESSYEQYF
TRBV4-3,TRBJ1-1,NA,NA,TGCGCCAGCAGCCAAGAAATCTTAGCGACAGGGAACACTGAAGCTTTCTTT,CASSQEILATGNTEAFF
TRBV10-3,TRBJ2-1,NA,TRBD2,TGTGCCATCAGTGAAGCACTAGCGGTGAATGAGCAGTTCTTC,CAISEALAVNEQFF
TRBV10-2,TRBJ2-2,NA,NA,TGCGCCAGCAGTTTCGGGGGGAACACCGGGGAGCTGTTTTTT,CASSFGGNTGELFF
TRBV4-3,TRBJ1-4,NA,TRBD1,TGCGCCAGCTCTGACAGGGTTGGTGAAAAACTGTTTTTT,CASSDRVGEKLFF
TRBV6-1,TRBJ2-2,NA,NA,TGTGCCAGCAGTATACAGGGTCCCCCCGGGGAGCTGTTTTTT,CASSIQGPPGELFF
TRBV7-7,TRBJ2-2,NA,TRBD1,TGTGCCGTAAAAGGGACAGGGGATAGCGGGGAGCTGTTTTTT,CAVKGTGDSGELFF
TRBV19,TRBJ2-7,NA,TRBD1,TGTGCCAGTAGTATAGATCTCTTGGGACAGACTTACTTC,CASSIDLLGQTYF
TRBV4-1,TRBJ2-2,few,TRBD1,TGCGCCAGCCGCATCGGACAGGGGGGTAACACCGGGGAGCTGTTTTTT,CASRIGQGGNTGELFF
TRBV19,TRBJ2-2,once,NA,TGTGCCAGTAGTACCCTTGTGACAGAGAACACCGGGGAGCTGTTTTTT,CASSTLVTENTGELFF
TRBV7-9,TRBJ1-6,NA,TRBD1,TGTGCCAGTTCGGGACAGGGAGATTCACCCCTCCACTTT,CASSGQGDSPLHF
TRBV14,TRBJ2-2,NA,TRBD2,TGTGCCAGCAGCCTCGGACTAGCGGGAGTTAGCGGGGAGCTGTTTTTT,CASSLGLAGVSGELFF
TRBV28,TRBJ2-1,NA,NA,TGTGCCAGCAGTTTAGAGGGCCCCAATGAGCAGTTCTTC,CASSLEGPNEQFF
TRBV10-3,TRBJ2-7,NA,NA,TGTGCCATCAGCCCACAGAATTACGAGCAGTACTTC,CAISPQNYEQYF
TRBV7-2,TRBJ2-1,NA,NA,TGTGCCAGCAGCTTAGCGGCGACTAGGGGGCTCGATGAGCAGTTCTTC,CASSLAATRGLDEQFF
TRBV9,TRBJ2-5,NA,NA,TGTGCCAGCAGCGTAGATCAGGGGCGGGAGACCCAGTACTTC,CASSVDQGRETQYF
TRBV11-2,TRBJ2-4,NA,NA,TGTGCCAGCAGCCGCGCGACAGGCCCGGGGGTTCAGTACTTC,CASSRATGPGVQYF
TRBV5-1,TRBJ2-1,NA,NA,TGCGCCAGCAGCCGAATGGACAGTATAAGGGAAAACAATGAGCAGTTCTTC,CASSRMDSIRENNEQFF
TRBV7-9,TRBJ1-1,NA,NA,TGTGCCAGCAGCCATAATGGGAACACTGAAGCTTTCTTT,CASSHNGNTEAFF
TRBV9,TRBJ1-1,NA,TRBD1,TGTGCCAGCACCAAGTCCTTGGGGGACAGGGTCACTGAAGCTTTCTTT,CASTKSLGDRVTEAFF
TRBV6-6,TRBJ2-3,NA,NA,TGTGCCAGCAGTCCCTTGACCGGGGATACGCAGTATTTT,CASSPLTGDTQYF
TRBV7-9,TRBJ2-2,NA,NA,TGTGCCAGCAGCCTACAAGGGGCCACCGGGGAGCTGTTTTTT,CASSLQGATGELFF
TRBV6-1,TRBJ1-5,NA,NA,TGTGCCAGCAGTGAGCGGGGGCCGGTCAGTCAGCCCCAGCATTTT,CASSERGPVSQPQHF
TRBV7-2,TRBJ1-2,few,NA,TGTGCCAGCAGCTTAGGTGGGGTTTCATATGGCTACACCTTC,CASSLGGVSYGYTF
TRBV11-3,TRBJ2-1,NA,NA,TGTGCCAGCAGCTTAGATCCAGGGGACTACAATGAGCAGTTCTTC,CASSLDPGDYNEQFF
TRBV7-6,TRBJ2-2,NA,TRBD2,TGTGCCAGCAGCCGAGGTGGGGGGGTTTCGGGCACCGGGGAGCTGTTTTTT,CASSRGGGVSGTGELFF
TRBV5-1,TRBJ1-2,NA,TRBD1,TGCGCCAGCAGCTTGGGGGACAGGGAATATGGCTACACCTTC,CASSLGDREYGYTF
TRBV28,TRBJ1-1,NA,NA,TGTGCCAGCCAAGGAGTGAACACTGAAGCTTTCTTT,CASQGVNTEAFF
TRBV28,TRBJ2-5,NA,NA,TGTGCCAGCAGTTTCGCAGGAGAGACCCAGTACTTC,CASSFAGETQYF
TRBV14,TRBJ1-1,NA,NA,TGTGCCAGCAAAGGATACACTGAAGCTTTCTTT,CASKGYTEAFF
TRBV28,TRBJ2-5,NA,NA,TGTGCCAGCAACCTTTGGCAGAATCCGGAGACCCAGTACTTC,CASNLWQNPETQYF